The rows below give T cell receptor beta chains drawn from one sample of a study of response to subunit inactivated influenza vaccine. TCRdb re-analysed the RT-PCR reads in MiXCR, keeping a single row per CDR3 protein. The sample lists fewer than 550,000 distinct CDR3 sequences, roughly 23% seen once, with under 2.5% in the top ten. Sequencing used CD4+ T cells sorted from PBMCs, obtained 5 days after vaccination. These receptors were collected from a man in his forties or fifties who received an inactivated influenza vaccine. CDR3s include the opening cysteine and the closing phenylalanine or tryptophan. A D gene is named only where the DNA matches it firmly. Clone size is not always given. Where it is, it says once, few, many or a class for expanded clones.

TRBJ2-5 TRBV5-1 - - 14 TGCGCCAGCAGCTTGACAGGGAACCAAGAGACCCAGTACTTC CASSLTGNQETQYF
TRBJ2-5 TRBV6-1 - TRBD2 14 TGTGCCAGCAGGTCCGGGAGGGCCTTGGAGACCCAGTACTTC CASRSGRALETQYF
TRBJ2-7 TRBV30 - - 14 TGTGCCTGGAGGGAGAGTCCCTCCTCCTACGAGCAGTACTTC CAWRESPSSYEQYF
TRBJ2-2 TRBV5-1 - TRBD2 16 TGCGCCAGCAGCTTGCGAGTAGCGGGGAACACCGGGGAGCTGTTTTTT CASSLRVAGNTGELFF
TRBJ2-3 TRBV7-9 few TRBD2 17 TGTGCCAGCAGCCCGGTGGGGCTAGCGGCTGGCACAGATACGCAGTATTTT CASSPVGLAAGTDTQYF
TRBJ2-2 TRBV24-1 - - 17 TGTGCCACCAGTGACGCCCCAGGACCGGAGAACACCGGGGAGCTGTTTTTT CATSDAPGPENTGELFF
TRBJ2-7 TRBV29-1 - - 12 TGCAGCGTTGCCGGCAGGGGATACGAGCAGTACTTC CSVAGRGYEQYF
TRBJ2-7 TRBV2 - TRBD2 15 TGTGCCAGCAGTTTTATTAGCGGGCCTACCTACGAGCAGTACTTC CASSFISGPTYEQYF
TRBJ2-7 TRBV7-2 - - 13 TGTGCCAGCAGCTTAACTAGGTGGTACGAGCAGTACTTC CASSLTRWYEQYF
TRBJ2-3 TRBV5-1 many TRBD2 16 TGCGCCAGCAGCCCGCCGGGACTAGCGGGGACAGATACGCAGTATTTT CASSPPGLAGTDTQYF
TRBJ2-1 TRBV20-1 few - 13 TGCAGTGCAGGAGGGTGGTTAGGGAATGAGCAGTTCTTC CSAGGWLGNEQFF
TRBJ2-3 TRBV6-1 once TRBD2 16 TGTGCCAGCAGTCCCCCGACTAGCGGCCACACAGATACGCAGTATTTT CASSPPTSGHTDTQYF
TRBJ2-2 TRBV5-1 - TRBD1 15 TGCGCCAGCTACCGTCGGGGACAGGGCCCAGGGGAGCTGTTTTTT CASYRRGQGPGELFF
TRBJ2-5 TRBV4-1 few TRBD1 15 TGCGCCAGCAGACCCAGGGACAGGGGGCGTGAGACCCAGTACTTC CASRPRDRGRETQYF
TRBJ2-3 TRBV20-1 - TRBD2 15 TGCAGTGCTAGCCCCCCAGCGGGGGATGTAGATACGCAGTATTTT CSASPPAGDVDTQYF
TRBJ1-1 TRBV12-3/TRBV12-4 many - 13 TGTGCCAGCAGCCGCCTTCTGAACACTGAAGCTTTCTTT CASSRLLNTEAFF
TRBJ1-1 TRBV4-1 - - 17 TGCGCCAGCAGCCAAGCCCAACCAGGGAGAAGGAACACTGAAGCTTTCTTT CASSQAQPGRRNTEAFF
TRBJ2-1 TRBV5-6 - - 16 TGTGCCAGCAGCTTGTGGTCTGGAACCTCCTACAATGAGCAGTTCTTC CASSLWSGTSYNEQFF
TRBJ2-1 TRBV12-3/TRBV12-4 many TRBD1 15 TGTGCCAGCAGATTCGGACAGGGGGAGTACAATGAGCAGTTCTTC CASRFGQGEYNEQFF
TRBJ1-1 TRBV9 - - 15 TGTGCCAGCAGCGTAGGAGGGACATTGAACACTGAAGCTTTCTTT CASSVGGTLNTEAFF
TRBJ2-7 TRBV12-3/TRBV12-4 many - 15 TGTGCCAGCAGTTTAGGGCAAGGGGAGGCGAGGGAGCAGTACTTC CASSLGQGEAREQYF
TRBJ2-7 TRBV20-1 many TRBD2 14 TGCAGTGCTAGACTAGCGGGAGCCTCCTACGAGCAGTACTTC CSARLAGASYEQYF
TRBJ1-1 TRBV20-1 few TRBD1 14 TGCAGTGCTAGAGATCTAACAGGGGCGTCTGAAGCTTTCTTT CSARDLTGASEAFF
TRBJ2-2 TRBV10-3 - - 14 TGTGCCATCAGTCGACAGAGTGACACCGGGGAGCTGTTTTTT CAISRQSDTGELFF
TRBJ2-5 TRBV11-2 - TRBD1 13 TGTGCCAGCAGCCCAGGGGGCCTAGAGACCCAGTACTTC CASSPGGLETQYF
TRBJ2-1 TRBV4-2 few - 18 TGTGCCAGCAGCCAGGCAAGTAGCGTTATGACGCTAATCGATGAGCAGTTCTTC CASSQASSVMTLIDEQFF
TRBJ2-2 TRBV14 - - 15 TGTGCCAGCAGCCTGGGGACGAAACGGTCCGGGGAGCTGTTTTTT CASSLGTKRSGELFF
TRBJ1-3 TRBV20-1 few - 12 TGCAGTGCTAGACTCGCTGGAAACACCATATATTTT CSARLAGNTIYF
TRBJ1-3 TRBV10-3 - - 14 TGTGCCATCACCCTGGATCTTTCCGGCAACACCATATATTTT CAITLDLSGNTIYF
TRBJ1-4 TRBV7-3 few TRBD1 15 TGTGCCAGCACTTACAGGGGATACTCAAATGAAAAACTGTTTTTT CASTYRGYSNEKLFF
TRBJ2-7 TRBV6-5 few - 17 TGTGCCAGCAGTTACCCGGGTGGTCGGGGATCTCCCTACGAGCAGTACTTC CASSYPGGRGSPYEQYF
TRBJ2-1 TRBV9 few - 14 TGTGCCAGCAGCGTAGGCGACAGGGAGCGGGGCTCCCACTTC CASSVGDRERGSHF
TRBJ2-7 TRBV2 - TRBD2 17 TGTGCCAGCAGCCGGACTAGCGGGATTTCCCCCTCCTACGAGCAGTACTTC CASSRTSGISPSYEQYF
TRBJ2-1 TRBV20-1 many TRBD1 15 TGCAGTGCTAGCCGACAGGGCATCAACTACAATGAGCAGTTCTTC CSASRQGINYNEQFF